Listed below are T cell receptor beta chains from one sample, sequenced in a study of blood T cell repertoires in COVID-19. Assay: immunoSEQ multiplex PCR; the TCRdb copy retains only in-frame clones and omits some. This sample carries some 130,000 clones, approximately 82% of them seen once, and the ten largest clones take approximately 10%. Sequenced material: peripheral blood. The receptors were sampled from a man aged 60 to 75 who had recovered from COVID-19. The CDR3 runs from the conserved cysteine through the conserved F or W. D genes are given only for firm matches. A clone size is listed for some rows: how often the clone was seen (once, few, many), or a class if it is expanded.

TRBV29-1	TRBJ2-3	15	TRBD2	.	CSVEGSGGRTDTQYF	TGCAGCGTTGAGGGTAGCGGGGGCCGCACAGATACGCAGTATTTT
TRBV5-1	TRBJ2-7	16	TRBD2	few	CASSLEASGVSYEQYF	TGCGCCAGCAGCTTGGAGGCCAGCGGGGTCTCCTACGAGCAGTACTTC
TRBV9	TRBJ2-3	14	.	.	CASSVVERTDTQYF	TGTGCCAGCAGCGTAGTGGAGCGCACAGATACGCAGTATTTT
TRBV7-2	TRBJ2-5	15	TRBD2	.	CASSPGTIPQETQYF	TGTGCCAGCAGCCCCGGGACTATACCCCAAGAGACCCAGTACTTC
TRBV7-8	TRBJ2-3	13	.	.	CASSFTSGDTQYF	TGTGCCAGCAGCTTCACTTCGGGAGATACGCAGTATTTT
TRBV19	TRBJ1-1	17	.	.	CASSISPLVSRDTEAFF	TGTGCCAGTAGTATTTCCCCCCTCGTATCACGGGACACTGAAGCTTTCTTT
TRBV6-2/TRBV6-3	TRBJ2-7	12	.	once	CASSTHQGEQYF	TGTGCCAGCAGTACCCATCAGGGCGAGCAGTACTTC
TRBV10-3	TRBJ1-2	13	.	few	CAIRQTSGYGYTF	TGTGCCATCAGGCAAACTAGTGGCTATGGCTACACCTTC
TRBV24-1	TRBJ2-1	14	.	.	CATSEGASANEQFF	TGTGCCACCAGTGAAGGGGCTAGCGCGAATGAGCAGTTCTTC
TRBV5-1	TRBJ2-5	17	TRBD2	.	CASSLGTSGGTYETQYF	TGCGCCAGCAGCTTGGGCACTAGCGGGGGGACCTACGAGACCCAGTACTTC
TRBV18	TRBJ2-7	14	TRBD1	.	CASSSRTGGYEQYF	TGTGCCAGCTCATCCAGGACAGGGGGCTACGAGCAGTACTTC
TRBV18	TRBJ1-1	13	.	.	CASSPGQSTEAFF	TGTGCCAGCTCACCGGGACAATCGACTGAAGCTTTCTTT
TRBV6-1	TRBJ2-1	20	TRBD2	.	CASSDMIGTSGKSVYNEQFF	TGTGCCAGCAGTGACATGATAGGTACTAGCGGGAAGAGTGTGTACAATGAGCAGTTCTTC
TRBV4-2	TRBJ2-5	14	.	.	CASSQDIGLETQYF	TGTGCCAGCAGCCAAGATATTGGCCTGGAGACCCAGTACTTC
TRBV6-1	TRBJ1-6	13	TRBD1	.	CASSDGTVRPLHF	TGTGCCAGCAGTGACGGGACAGTTAGACCCCTCCACTTT
TRBV6-5	TRBJ1-5	13	.	.	CASGLSRDQPQHF	TGTGCCAGCGGGCTCAGCCGTGATCAGCCCCAGCATTTT
TRBV7-2	TRBJ2-2	16	.	few	CASSLDPRPNTGELFF	TGTGCCAGCAGCTTAGATCCTAGACCGAACACCGGGGAGCTGTTTTTT
TRBV11-3	TRBJ2-1	16	TRBD1	.	CASSPRGQGNYNEQFF	TGTGCCAGCAGCCCGAGGGGACAGGGAAACTACAATGAGCAGTTCTTC
TRBV30	TRBJ2-2	16	.	.	CAWSPLGGRDTGELFF	TGTGCCTGGAGTCCTCTAGGGGGGAGGGACACCGGGGAGCTGTTTTTT
TRBV7-3	TRBJ2-5	17	.	.	CASSLSGAARFQETQYF	TGTGCCAGCAGCTTATCTGGGGCAGCCCGATTTCAAGAGACCCAGTACTTC
TRBV13	TRBJ2-7	14	TRBD1	.	CASSTGQGTGEQYF	TGTGCCAGCAGCACCGGACAGGGGACGGGCGAGCAGTACTTC
TRBV19	TRBJ1-6	16	.	.	CATGTSSRSYNSPLHF	TGTGCCACTGGGACATCCTCCCGCTCCTATAATTCACCCCTCCACTTT
TRBV12-3/TRBV12-4	TRBJ1-1	12	.	.	CASGRQSTEAFF	TGTGCCAGCGGAAGACAGAGCACTGAAGCTTTCTTT
TRBV5-4	TRBJ1-2	16	TRBD1	.	CASSLTGTAQQFGYTF	TGTGCCAGCAGCTTAACCGGGACAGCCCAGCAGTTCGGCTACACCTTC
TRBV6-6	TRBJ1-1	10	.	.	CASFYTEAFF	TGTGCCAGCTTCTACACTGAAGCTTTCTTT
TRBV20-1	TRBJ2-7	11	.	.	CSARFQDEQYF	TGCAGTGCTAGATTCCAGGACGAGCAGTACTTC
TRBV7-2	TRBJ1-4	14	TRBD1	.	CASSTDRASEKLFF	TGTGCCAGCAGCACGGACAGGGCCAGTGAAAAACTGTTTTTT
TRBV7-9	TRBJ2-2	16	TRBD1	.	CASSPMDRKKTGELFF	TGTGCCAGCAGCCCGATGGACAGGAAAAAAACCGGGGAGCTGTTTTTT
TRBV7-2	TRBJ2-2	17	TRBD2	.	CASSLNGLSGVGGELFF	TGTGCCAGCAGCTTAAACGGCCTAAGCGGGGTTGGCGGGGAGCTGTTTTTT
TRBV29-1	TRBJ2-7	13	TRBD2	.	CSARTSGSYEQYF	TGCAGCGCTAGGACTAGCGGATCCTACGAGCAGTACTTC
TRBV10-3	TRBJ1-4	13	.	.	CAISSNAGEKLFF	TGTGCCATCAGTTCCAACGCAGGGGAAAAACTGTTTTTT